This T cell receptor beta chain was sequenced during a study of identical twins. TCRdb passed the 5' RACE reads through MiXCR, listing each CDR3 protein once. This repertoire shows hundreds of thousands of distinct CDR3 sequences, 12% found once; its top ten account for around 1.5%. V shed 4 bases and J shed 11 bases, with 21 bases lying between them. Germline loops: CDR1 MGHRA, CDR2 YSYEKL. The CDR3 runs 15 residues. This clonotype was counted many times. These records were also assigned to another study, of yellow fever vaccine responses in identical twins.

The V call is TRBV4-1, the J call TRBJ1-5, with D possibly matching TRBD1 (6 bases). The clonotype comes from a woman aged 18-29 years in good health. The sequenced sample was PBMCs. CDR3 loop: CASSLGDRMQGSQHF. Here the CDR3 DNA reads TGCGCCAGCAGCCTAGGCGACCGGATGCAGGGGTCCCAGCATTTT.